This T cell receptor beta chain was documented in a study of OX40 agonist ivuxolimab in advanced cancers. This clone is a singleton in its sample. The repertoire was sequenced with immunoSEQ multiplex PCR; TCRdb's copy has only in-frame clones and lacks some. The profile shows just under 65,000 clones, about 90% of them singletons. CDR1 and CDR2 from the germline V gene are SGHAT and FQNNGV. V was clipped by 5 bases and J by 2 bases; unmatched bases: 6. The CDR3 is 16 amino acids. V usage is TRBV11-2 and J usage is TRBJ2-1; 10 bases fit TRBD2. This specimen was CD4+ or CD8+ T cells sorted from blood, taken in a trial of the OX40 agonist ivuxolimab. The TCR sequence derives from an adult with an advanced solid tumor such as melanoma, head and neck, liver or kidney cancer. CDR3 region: CASSPRTSGAYNEQFF. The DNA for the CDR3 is TGTGCCAGCAGCCCCAGGACTAGCGGAGCCTACAATGAGCAGTTCTTC.